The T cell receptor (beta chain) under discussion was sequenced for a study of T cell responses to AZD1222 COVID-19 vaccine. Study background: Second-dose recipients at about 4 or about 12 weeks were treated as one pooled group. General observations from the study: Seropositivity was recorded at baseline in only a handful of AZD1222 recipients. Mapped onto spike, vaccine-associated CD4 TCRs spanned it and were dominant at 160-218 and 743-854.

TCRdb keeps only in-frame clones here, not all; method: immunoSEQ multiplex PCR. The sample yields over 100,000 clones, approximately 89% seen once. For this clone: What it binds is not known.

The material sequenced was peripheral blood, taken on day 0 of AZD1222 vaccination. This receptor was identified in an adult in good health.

CDR3 protein: CASSLDGGSQETQYF. In DNA, the CDR3 is TGTGCCAGCAGCTTAGACGGGGGCTCCCAAGAGACCCAGTACTTC. J is TRBJ2-5 and V is TRBV7-3; D possibly matches TRBD1 or TRBD2 (6 bases each). The CDR3 contains 15 residues. The germline V gene has CDR1 SGHTA and CDR2 FQGTGA. V lost 2 bases and J 1 base, leaving 11 bases between the germline ends. The complete variable domain, with remaining parts taken from reference TRBV7-3 and TRBJ2-5, reads GAGVSQTPSNKVTEKGKYVELRCDPISGHTALYWYRQSLGQGPEFLIYFQGTGAADDSGLPNDRFFAVRPEGSVSTLKIQRTERGDSAVYLCASSLDGGSQETQYFGPGTRLLVL.